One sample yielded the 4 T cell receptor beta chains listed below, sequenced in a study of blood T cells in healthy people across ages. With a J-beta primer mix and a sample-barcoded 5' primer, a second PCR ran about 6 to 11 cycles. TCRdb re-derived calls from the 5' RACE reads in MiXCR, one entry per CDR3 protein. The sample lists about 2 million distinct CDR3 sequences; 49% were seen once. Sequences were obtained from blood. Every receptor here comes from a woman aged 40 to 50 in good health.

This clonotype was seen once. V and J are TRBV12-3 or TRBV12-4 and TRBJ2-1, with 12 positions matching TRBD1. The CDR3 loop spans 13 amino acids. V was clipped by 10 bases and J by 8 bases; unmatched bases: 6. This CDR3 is CATTGTGGHEQFF. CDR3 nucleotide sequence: TGTGCCACAACCGGGACAGGGGGCCATGAGCAGTTCTTC.

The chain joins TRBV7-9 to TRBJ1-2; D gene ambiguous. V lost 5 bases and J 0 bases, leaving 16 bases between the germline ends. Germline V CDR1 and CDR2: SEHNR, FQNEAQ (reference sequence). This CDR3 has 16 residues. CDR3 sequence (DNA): TGTGCCAGCAGCGCTCTCACTACCCCGGCTAACTATGGCTACACCTTC. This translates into CASSALTTPANYGYTF.

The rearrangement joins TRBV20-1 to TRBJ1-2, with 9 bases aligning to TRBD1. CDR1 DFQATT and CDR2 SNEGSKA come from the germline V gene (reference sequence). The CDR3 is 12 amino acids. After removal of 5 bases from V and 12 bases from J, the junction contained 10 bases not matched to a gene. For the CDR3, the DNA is TGCAGTGCTGGACAGGGGCTAATTTATCACACCTTC. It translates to CSAGQGLIYHTF.

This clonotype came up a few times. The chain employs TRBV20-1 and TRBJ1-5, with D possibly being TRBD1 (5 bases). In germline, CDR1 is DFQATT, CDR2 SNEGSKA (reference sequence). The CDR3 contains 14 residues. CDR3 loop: CSAYPARGNQPQHF. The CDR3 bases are TGCAGCGCCTACCCGGCGAGGGGAAATCAGCCCCAGCATTTT.